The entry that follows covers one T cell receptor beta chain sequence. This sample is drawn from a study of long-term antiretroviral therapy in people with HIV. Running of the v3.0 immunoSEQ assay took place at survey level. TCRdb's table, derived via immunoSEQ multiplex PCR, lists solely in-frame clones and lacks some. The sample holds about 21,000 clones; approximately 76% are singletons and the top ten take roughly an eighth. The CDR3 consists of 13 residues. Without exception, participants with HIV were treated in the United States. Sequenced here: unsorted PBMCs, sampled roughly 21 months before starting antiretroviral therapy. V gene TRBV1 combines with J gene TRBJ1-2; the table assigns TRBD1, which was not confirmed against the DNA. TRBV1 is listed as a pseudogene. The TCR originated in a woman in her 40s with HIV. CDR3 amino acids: CTSSQRGSKGYTF. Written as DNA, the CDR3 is TGCACCAGCAGCCAAAGGGGCAGCAAGGGCTACACCTTC.